The sample holds many counts of the clone carrying this T cell receptor beta chain. Its specificity is not known. For CDR3 and TCR beta VDJ profiling, genomic DNA was the template used. TCRdb reprocessed the reads with MiXCR, giving one entry per CDR3 protein. The sample lists some 220,000 distinct CDR3 sequences; 30% to 35% were seen once. This sample is part of a study of CD8+CD57+ T cells in acquired aplastic anemia. Overall study context: Healthy donors gave some 10 million reads on average for CD4+ cells.

Study-wide findings and caveats: About 30 CD8+ CDR3 sequences occurred in both the patients and the controls.

The sequence was collected from a human donor in good health, serving as a control. The sequenced sample was sorted CD4+, CD8+, or CD8+CD57+ T cells (not recorded which) from PBMCs.

Here the CDR3 DNA reads TGTGCCTGGAGGCAAGGGGACAGGAACACTGAAGCTTTCTTT. The encoded protein is CAWRQGDRNTEAFF. The chain links TRBV30 to TRBJ1-1; 7 bases align to TRBD1. V trimming: 3 bases; J trimming: 1 base; junction bases outside the gene matches: 5. CDR1 and CDR2 from the germline V gene are GTSNPN and SVGIG (reference sequence). This CDR3 has 14 amino acids.